The clone carrying this T cell receptor (beta chain) was picked up a small number of times. The assay was immunoSEQ multiplex PCR, and TCRdb's table has in-frame clones only and misses some. The table lists 2 million to 2.5 million clones, roughly 93% of them singletons. This sample is drawn from a study of shared clonotypes between healthy human individuals. Germline CDR1 reads SEHNR; CDR2 reads FQNEAQ (reference sequence). The CDR3 is 15 amino acids. The trim removed 5 bases at V and 4 bases at J, leaving 3 bases unmatched. The study separated CD4+ cells into CD45RA+ naive and CD45RA-negative memory subsets.

The sequenced sample was naive CD4+ T cells from PBMCs. Subset described: CD45RA+ positively selected. The TCR sequence derives from a young man in good health. Some clones in this sample may be carry-over from other donors' samples. The chain links TRBV7-9 to TRBJ1-5; 12 bases line up with TRBD1. DNA of the CDR3: TGTGCCAGCAGCGAGGGACAGGGGGCTAATCAGCCCCAGCATTTT. This codes for CASSEGQGANQPQHF.